The entry below describes one T cell receptor beta chain. Its antigen is still unknown. This specimen belongs to a study of T cell responses to AZD1222 COVID-19 vaccine. Findings of the study overall: None of the repertoires were sampled until the peak T cell response had passed.

Here immunoSEQ multiplex PCR was the method, and the copy in TCRdb shows in-frame clones only, minus some. Of 70,000 to 95,000 clones in the sample, 85% to 90% were seen once. The CDR3 is 15 amino acids. Germline-derived CDR1 and CDR2 are SGHVS and FNYEAQ. V lost 5 bases and J 4 bases, leaving 14 bases between the germline ends. This rearrangement joins TRBV7-6 to TRBJ2-2; D perhaps matches TRBD1 (6 bases). This sequence was found in an adult who received the AZD1222 COVID-19 vaccine. The sequenced sample was peripheral blood, obtained 28 days after the second AZD1222 dose. This CDR3 is CASSREGEITGELFF. Written as DNA, the CDR3 is TGTGCCAGCAGCCGTGAGGGGGAAATCACCGGGGAGCTGTTTTTT. The full variable domain, with the rest looked up from reference TRBV7-6 and TRBJ2-2, is GAGVSQSPRYKVTKRGQDVALRCDPISGHVSLYWYRQALGQGPEFLTYFNYEAQQDKSGLPNDRFSAERPEGSISTLTIQRTEQRDSAMYRCASSREGEITGELFFGEGSRLTVL.